This T cell receptor (beta chain) was captured in a study of control samples from healthy donors and cancer patients. V was clipped by 6 bases and J by 5 bases, with 16 bases between them. Germline-derived CDR1 and CDR2 are MNHEY and SVGEGT. The CDR3 loop spans 14 amino acids. Generated by immunoSEQ multiplex PCR, the TCRdb table keeps only in-frame clones and is missing some. The sample consists of under 90,000 clones, 85% to 95% of them appearing once. This clone is a singleton in its sample. The sequence was collected from a woman aged 60-75 years in good health. Sequencing was carried out using blood. The V gene is TRBV6-2 or TRBV6-3, the J gene TRBJ1-2; D is ambiguous. The CDR3 region is CASSPPPERYGYTF. The CDR3 DNA is TGTGCCAGCAGCCCCCCCCCGGAGCGTTATGGCTACACCTTC.